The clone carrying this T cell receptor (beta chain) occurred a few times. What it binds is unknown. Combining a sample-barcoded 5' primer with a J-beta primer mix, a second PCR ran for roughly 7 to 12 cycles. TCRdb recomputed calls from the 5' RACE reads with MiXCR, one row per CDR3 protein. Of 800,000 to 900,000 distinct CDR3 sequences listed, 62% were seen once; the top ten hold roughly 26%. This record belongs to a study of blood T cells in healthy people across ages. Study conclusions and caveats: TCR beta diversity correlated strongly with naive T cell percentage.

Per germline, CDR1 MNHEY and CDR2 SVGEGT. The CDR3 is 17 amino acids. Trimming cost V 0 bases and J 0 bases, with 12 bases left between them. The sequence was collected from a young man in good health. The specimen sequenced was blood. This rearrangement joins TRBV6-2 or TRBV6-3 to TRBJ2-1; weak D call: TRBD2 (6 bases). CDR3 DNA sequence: TGTGCCAGCAGTTACTCGATAGCGGCGAGCTCCTACAATGAGCAGTTCTTC. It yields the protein CASSYSIAASSYNEQFF.